This T cell receptor beta chain was retrieved from a study of blood T cell repertoires in COVID-19. About the research overall: Sites in the United States, Italy and Spain provided acute and convalescent COVID-19 samples. Sample material is recorded as cDNA or gDNA derived from T cells, B-cell-depleted T cells, or PBMCs.

Germline V gene lookup returns CDR1 MNHEY and CDR2 SVGAGI. V was clipped by 6 bases and J by 5 bases, with 11 bases between them. There are 13 residues in the CDR3. Authors' methods: It was from reference gene primer amplification that nucleated cell counts were estimated. Repertoires were generated with immunoSEQ multiplex PCR, while TCRdb's copy carries only in-frame clones and drops some. D and trimming come from the DNA, and the V and J calls and clone size come from that table. The sample has approximately 140,000 clones, around 87% seen once; the top ten hold about 5.7%. Material for sequencing was peripheral blood. The sequence derives from a man older than 75 with acute or convalescent COVID-19. The chain joins TRBV6-5 to TRBJ1-5; D is undetermined. This chain's CDR3 is CASSGSGYQPQHF. In DNA, the CDR3 is TGTGCCAGCAGCGGCAGCGGATATCAGCCCCAGCATTTT.